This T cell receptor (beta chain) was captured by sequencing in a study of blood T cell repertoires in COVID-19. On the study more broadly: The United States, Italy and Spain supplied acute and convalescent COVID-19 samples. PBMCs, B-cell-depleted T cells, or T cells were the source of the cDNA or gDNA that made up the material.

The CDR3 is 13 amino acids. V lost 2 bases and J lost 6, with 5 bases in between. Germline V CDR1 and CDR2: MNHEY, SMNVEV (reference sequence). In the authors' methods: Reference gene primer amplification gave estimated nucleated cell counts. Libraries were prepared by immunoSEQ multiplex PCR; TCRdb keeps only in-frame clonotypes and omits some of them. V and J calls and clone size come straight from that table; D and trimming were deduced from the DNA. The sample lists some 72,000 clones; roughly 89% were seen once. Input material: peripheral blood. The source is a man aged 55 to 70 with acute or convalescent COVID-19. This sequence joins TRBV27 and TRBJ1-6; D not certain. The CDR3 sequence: CASSLGSNSPLHF. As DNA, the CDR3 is TGTGCCAGCAGTTTAGGTAGTAATTCACCCCTCCACTTT.